Listed below are T cell receptor beta chains from one sample, sequenced in a study of control samples from healthy donors and cancer patients. Assay used: immunoSEQ multiplex PCR; TCRdb lists only in-frame clones, some missing. The sample shows roughly 55,000 clones, approximately 88% of them seen only once. What was sequenced was blood. Every receptor here comes from a man in his fifties in good health. CDR3s include the opening cysteine and the closing phenylalanine or tryptophan. D genes are given only for firm matches. Expanded clones are given a class, and other clones once, few, many or no size at all.

j_call,clone_size,v_call,d_call,cdr3_length,cdr3_nt,cdr3_aa
TRBJ2-1,once,TRBV28,-,16,TGTGCCAGCAGTTCTCCCACTAGTGGAGTCCACAATGAGCAGTTCTTC,CASSSPTSGVHNEQFF
TRBJ1-2,-,TRBV24-1,TRBD1,22,TGTGCCACCAGTGATCGACTTACCGAGGGACAGGGGCCCGGAGTCGGTAACTATGGCTACACCTTC,CATSDRLTEGQGPGVGNYGYTF
TRBJ2-7,-,TRBV7-9,-,15,TGTGCCAGCAGTTACAAGGGCCTTTGGTCCTACGAGCAGTACTTC,CASSYKGLWSYEQYF
TRBJ1-6,-,TRBV6-5,-,15,TGTGCCAGCAGGATTAACAGGGAGGTTGGTTCACCCCTCCACTTT,CASRINREVGSPLHF
TRBJ2-3,-,TRBV7-9,-,13,TGTGCCAGCAGCTCCGCGGGCACAGATACGCAGTATTTT,CASSSAGTDTQYF
TRBJ1-3,-,TRBV11-2,-,19,TGTGCCAGCAGCTTATCGGCAGCTTCTTTCGTCTTGCCTGGAAACACCATATATTTT,CASSLSAASFVLPGNTIYF
TRBJ2-1,-,TRBV24-1,-,14,TGTGCCACCAGTGATGCGGGACCCTACAATGAGCAGTTCTTC,CATSDAGPYNEQFF
TRBJ2-2,-,TRBV7-2,-,18,TGTGCCAGCAGCGGCCCCGTTGTGGTTGCAGCGAACACCGGGGAGCTGTTTTTT,CASSGPVVVAANTGELFF
TRBJ2-7,few,TRBV6-5,TRBD1,15,TGTGCCAGCAGTTTCACCGGGACAGGGGATTACGAGCAGTACTTC,CASSFTGTGDYEQYF
TRBJ1-3,-,TRBV19,-,15,TGTGCCAGTAGTTCCAGGGGCTCCTCTGGAAACACCATATATTTT,CASSSRGSSGNTIYF
TRBJ2-7,-,TRBV5-1,TRBD2,14,TGCGCCAGCAGCTTCGCTAGCGGCTCCTACGAGCAGTACTTC,CASSFASGSYEQYF
TRBJ1-2,-,TRBV19,-,13,TGTGCCAGTAGTATCAGGGAGGGGAATGGCTACACCTTC,CASSIREGNGYTF
TRBJ1-6,-,TRBV30,-,13,TGTGCCTGGGAGGGGACGGCAAATTCACCCCTCCACTTT,CAWEGTANSPLHF
TRBJ1-5,-,TRBV28,TRBD1,12,TGTGCCACCGCGACAGGGGATCAGCCCCAGCATTTT,CATATGDQPQHF
TRBJ1-3,-,TRBV28,-,12,TGTGCCAGCCGTACCTCTGGAAACACCATATATTTT,CASRTSGNTIYF
TRBJ2-1,once,TRBV28,-,15,TGTGCCAGCAGTGAGCTAGTGGGAGGATACAATGAGCAGTTCTTC,CASSELVGGYNEQFF
TRBJ2-3,once,TRBV4-1,-,15,TGCGCCAGCAGCCAAGATCCAGGGTCCACAGATACGCAGTATTTT,CASSQDPGSTDTQYF
TRBJ2-1,-,TRBV7-9,TRBD1,15,TGTGCCAGCAGCTCCAGGGGGAGCCACTACAATGAGCAGTTCTTC,CASSSRGSHYNEQFF
TRBJ2-3,-,TRBV11-3,-,14,TGTGCCAGCAGCTTAGATAGGAACGGGGATACGCAGTATTTT,CASSLDRNGDTQYF
TRBJ1-6,-,TRBV4-3,-,15,TGCGCCAGCAGCCAAGGACTCCGGGACGCGTCACCCCTCCACTTT,CASSQGLRDASPLHF
TRBJ2-7,-,TRBV28,TRBD1,15,TGTGCCAGCAGCTCGACAGGGTTTGAAGTCTACGAGCAGTACTTC,CASSSTGFEVYEQYF
TRBJ1-1,-,TRBV10-3,-,13,TGTGCCATCAGTGACGGTAGAAACACTGAAGCTTTCTTT,CAISDGRNTEAFF
TRBJ1-1,-,TRBV18,-,15,TGTGCCAGCTCACCTCACGAAGGCGGGAACACTGAAGCTTTCTTT,CASSPHEGGNTEAFF
TRBJ2-2,-,TRBV28,TRBD2,15,TGTGCCAGCAGTCCTGGACTAGCGGACACCGGGGAGCTGTTTTTT,CASSPGLADTGELFF
TRBJ1-3,-,TRBV24-1,TRBD1,15,TGTGCCACCAGTGATACACAGGGGAACGGAAACACCATATATTTT,CATSDTQGNGNTIYF
TRBJ2-5,-,TRBV7-9,-,14,TGTGCCAGCAGCCCCCCGGGACTGGAAGAGACCCAGTACTTC,CASSPPGLEETQYF
TRBJ1-6,-,TRBV7-2,-,14,TGTGCCAGCAGCTTAAGAGGGTTGGATTCACCCCTCCACTTT,CASSLRGLDSPLHF
TRBJ1-1,-,TRBV6-1,-,15,TGTGCCAGCAGTGAAGCGGAAGGGAAGTTCACTGAAGCTTTCTTT,CASSEAEGKFTEAFF
TRBJ1-5,once,TRBV28,TRBD1,17,TGTGCCAGCACCCCGGGACAGGGGTTTCTGAGCAATCAGCCCCAGCATTTT,CASTPGQGFLSNQPQHF